Following are 28 T cell receptor beta chains from one sample sequenced in a study of T-cell reconstitution after alpha-beta-depleted transplantation in children. Unique molecular identifiers were incorporated when the TCRbeta library was constructed. Each CDR3 protein gets one entry after TCRdb re-called the PCR reads with MiXCR. The data contain about 980,000 distinct CDR3 sequences, around 30% of them seen just once; the ten biggest clones take up roughly 27%. Sequencing used PBMCs, mostly from graft donor cells, obtained 360 days after TCRalphabeta/CD19-depleted stem cell transplant. The receptors shown here come from a boy under two years old who had a stem cell transplant for SCID, so the T cells may come from the graft donor.

The rearrangement uses TRBV12-3 or TRBV12-4 and TRBJ1-4; maybe TRBD1 (5 bases). Trimming stripped 6 bases from V and 6 bases from J, with 17 bases between. This CDR3 is 15 amino acids long. The CDR3, as DNA: TGTGCCAGCAGCCGCGGGGGTTTCTCCCATGAAAAACTGTTTTTT. It specifies CASSRGGFSHEKLFF.

The CDR3 spells CASSQTQQYF. Written as DNA, the CDR3 is TGTGCCAGCAGCCAGACCCAGCAGTACTTC. V is TRBV2 and J is TRBJ2-7, with D unclear. Germline CDR1 reads SNHLY; CDR2 reads FYNNEI. CDR3 length equals 10 residues. Trimming shortened V by 6 bases and J by 8 bases, and 8 bases separated the two germline ends.

The J gene is TRBJ1-6, the V gene TRBV5-1, with 7 bases fitting TRBD1. Germline values: CDR1 SGHRS, CDR2 YFSETQ. Trimming cost V 2 bases and J 8 bases; bases outside gene matches: 4. The CDR3 extends over 14 amino acids. DNA for the CDR3: TGCGCCAGCAGCTTAGGACAGGCGGATTCACCCCTCCACTTT. Amino acid sequence: CASSLGQADSPLHF. Based on the CDR3 plus reference TRBV5-1 and TRBJ1-6, the full variable domain is KAGVTQTPRYLIKTRGQQVTLSCSPISGHRSVSWYQQTPGQGLQFLFEYFSETQRNKGNFPGRFSGRQFSNSRSEMNVSTLELGDSALYLCASSLGQADSPLHFGNGTRLTVT.

This chain links TRBV30 with TRBJ2-6; D is unresolved. Germline values: CDR1 GTSNPN, CDR2 SVGIG (reference sequence). The V and J ends lost 5 bases and 4 bases respectively, with 9 bases between them. The CDR3 sequence is 13 residues long. The CDR3, as DNA: TGTGCCTGGGCAATCTCCGGGGCCAACGTCCTGACTTTC. Protein product: CAWAISGANVLTF.

This chain uses TRBV5-1 with TRBJ2-6; D is possibly TRBD1 or TRBD2 (5 bases each). CDR3 length equals 19 residues. The germline V gene has CDR1 SGHRS and CDR2 YFSETQ. Trimming pared 3 bases from V and 1 base from J, leaving 20 bases between. The CDR3 DNA reads TGCGCCAGCAGCTCGGGACCGGGACCCACATCGTCTGGGGCCAACGTCCTGACTTTC. Amino acids: CASSSGPGPTSSGANVLTF.

The V gene is TRBV4-1, the J gene TRBJ2-1; D perhaps matches TRBD1 (7 bases). The germline gives CDR1 MGHRA, CDR2 YSYEKL. The CDR3 sequence is 15 residues long. V lost 2 bases to trimming and J lost 10 bases, with 18 bases between them. CDR3 nucleotides: TGCGCCAGCAGCCAACCTACTAGCAGGGGGGCCGAGCAGTTCTTC. The encoded protein is CASSQPTSRGAEQFF.

This clonotype was counted between two and nine times. The chain employs TRBV15 and TRBJ2-7, with D hard to call. Germline values: CDR1 LNHNV, CDR2 YYDKDF (reference sequence). This CDR3 has 14 amino acids. The germline V and J ends were trimmed by 0 bases and 3 bases, with 9 bases remaining between them. The CDR3 DNA is TGTGCCACCAGCAGAGAACGAAGCCTCTACGAGCAGTACTTC. Translation gives CATSRERSLYEQYF.

The chain has TRBV5-1 and TRBJ1-3; no definite D call. Germline CDR1 reads SGHRS; CDR2 reads YFSETQ. The CDR3 consists of 16 residues. V lost 0 bases and J lost 2, with 12 bases in between. As DNA, the CDR3 is TGCGCCAGCAGCTTGGAGCTAGGGAGGGCTGGAAACACCATATATTTT. Protein: CASSLELGRAGNTIYF.

The CDR3 region is CASSLLDGTGLYEQYF. CDR3 sequence (DNA): TGCGCCAGCAGCTTACTAGACGGGACAGGGCTCTACGAGCAGTACTTC. The chain recombines TRBV5-1 with TRBJ2-7; 9 bases fit TRBD1. Germline CDR1 is SGHRS and CDR2 is YFSETQ. V gave up 2 bases and J gave up 3 bases; unmatched junction bases: 9. The CDR3 has 16 residues.

In this sample, this clonotype turned up a few times. The V call is TRBV6-5, the J call TRBJ2-5; D might be TRBD2 (6 bases). The CDR3 runs 15 residues. The V and J ends lost 7 bases and 3 bases respectively, with 18 bases between them. Germline-derived CDR1 and CDR2 are MNHEY and SVGAGI. CDR3 loop: CASTSVRRGEETQYF. Here the CDR3 DNA reads TGTGCCAGCACCTCCGTTAGGAGGGGAGAAGAGACCCAGTACTTC.

The chain combines TRBV5-1 with TRBJ2-5; the match to TRBD2 covers 7 bases. Trimming removed 0 bases from V and 0 bases from J; junction bases left unmatched: 5. CDR1 is SGHRS and CDR2 is YFSETQ in the germline V gene. This CDR3 spans 16 amino acids. The CDR3 is CASSLGYGGYQETQYF. The CDR3 DNA follows: TGCGCCAGCAGCTTGGGGTACGGGGGGTACCAAGAGACCCAGTACTTC. Based on the CDR3 plus reference TRBV5-1 and TRBJ2-5, the full variable domain is KAGVTQTPRYLIKTRGQQVTLSCSPISGHRSVSWYQQTPGQGLQFLFEYFSETQRNKGNFPGRFSGRQFSNSRSEMNVSTLELGDSALYLCASSLGYGGYQETQYFGPGTRLLVL.

The chain combines TRBV6-1 with TRBJ1-1; unclear D gene. CDR3 size: 16 residues. The ends were cut back, 5 bases at V and 1 base at J, with 17 bases in the middle. Germline V CDR1 and CDR2: MNHNS, SASEGT. CDR3 protein: CASSIRPGSGNTEAFF. CDR3 sequence (DNA): TGTGCCAGCAGTATCCGCCCCGGATCAGGGAACACTGAAGCTTTCTTT.

This chain uses TRBV6-2 or TRBV6-3 with TRBJ1-1; D might be TRBD1 (5 bases). Trimming shortened V by 3 bases and J by 7 bases, and 18 bases separated the two germline ends. The CDR3 sequence is 15 residues long. Germline-derived CDR1 and CDR2 are MNHEY and SVGEGT. The CDR3 bases are TGTGCCAGCAGTTATAGTTCAGGGCCCGAAGGTGAAGCTTTCTTT. Its protein product is CASSYSSGPEGEAFF.

CDR3 bases: TGTGCCAGCAGTGTTAGCGGGGGAATCACAGATACGCAGTATTTT. It is translated as CASSVSGGITDTQYF. The rearrangement links TRBV12-3 or TRBV12-4 to TRBJ2-3; 9 bases align to TRBD2. This CDR3 contains 15 residues. The ends lost 5 bases at V and 2 bases at J; junction bases unmatched: 5.

This clonotype has just a few counts. The chain has TRBV12-3 or TRBV12-4 and TRBJ2-7, with 7 bases aligning to TRBD1. V lost 6 bases, J lost 6 bases, and 11 bases stayed unmatched. This CDR3 has 14 residues. This CDR3 is CASSPHRGGSEQYF. CDR3 coding DNA: TGTGCCAGCAGCCCGCACAGAGGGGGCTCCGAGCAGTACTTC.

The chain has TRBV6-1 and TRBJ2-5; the match to TRBD1 covers 7 bases. Losses at the gene ends were 5 bases for V and 2 bases for J; bases not matched to a gene: 8. CDR3 length: 15 residues. Germline CDR1 is MNHNS and CDR2 is SASEGT. Written as DNA, the CDR3 is TGTGCCAGCAGTCCACAGGGGCAGGGACAAGAGACCCAGTACTTC. It specifies CASSPQGQGQETQYF.

In this sample, this clonotype turned up a few times. The chain is built from TRBV28 and TRBJ1-1, with D unresolved. Germline V lookup: CDR1 MDHEN, CDR2 SYDVKM. This CDR3 comprises 11 residues. Trimming stripped 8 bases from V and 2 bases from J, with 6 bases between. The CDR3, as DNA: TGTGCCAGCCATGGAAACACTGAAGCTTTCTTT. It translates to CASHGNTEAFF.

In its sample, this clonotype was seen a few times. The rearrangement joins TRBV7-2 to TRBJ2-5, with TRBD1 matching over 9 bases. Germline loops: CDR1 SGHTA, CDR2 FQGNSA. The CDR3 runs to 15 residues. The J segment lost 5 bases and the V segment lost 7 bases, leaving 11 bases of the junction unmatched. The CDR3 region is CASTNHRGLRETQYF. CDR3 bases: TGTGCCAGCACCAACCACAGGGGGCTCCGGGAGACCCAGTACTTC.

In this sample, this clonotype turned up many times. The chain combines TRBV20-1 with TRBJ2-7; TRBD2 is a possible D gene (6 bases). The CDR3 extends over 14 amino acids. Trimming took 4 bases from V and 4 from J, leaving 17 bases between them. Per the germline V gene, CDR1 is DFQATT and CDR2 is SNEGSKA (reference sequence). The CDR3 DNA follows: TGCAGTGCTAATGGTGTCGGGGGTGAGTACGAGCAGTACTTC. Translated, it gives CSANGVGGEYEQYF.

This clonotype appeared a few times. The rearrangement uses TRBV20-1 and TRBJ1-3, with D possibly matching TRBD1 (5 bases). Per germline, CDR1 DFQATT and CDR2 SNEGSKA (reference sequence). This CDR3 is 15 amino acids long. V lost 0 bases and J lost 2, with 11 bases in between. The CDR3 reads CSARDAAQAGNTIYF. CDR3 DNA: TGCAGTGCTAGAGATGCCGCACAGGCTGGAAACACCATATATTTT.

The chain combines TRBV20-1 with TRBJ2-1, with 12 bases matching TRBD2. With 5 bases clipped from V and 4 bases from J, the junction kept 18 bases outside the gene matches. The germline V gene has CDR1 DFQATT and CDR2 SNEGSKA (reference sequence). The CDR3 covers 19 residues. The CDR3 spells CSAPVGPLAGGFVYNEQFF. In DNA, the CDR3 is TGCAGTGCTCCTGTTGGCCCACTAGCGGGGGGCTTTGTATACAATGAGCAGTTCTTC.

The genes are TRBV18 and TRBJ2-1, with no clear D. The germline gives CDR1 KGHSH, CDR2 LQKENI. CDR3 size: 15 residues. The ends were cut back, 0 bases at V and 9 bases at J, with 15 bases in the middle. CDR3 nucleotide sequence: TGTGCCAGCTCACCACCCAACGGAGCGCTGGGTGAGCAGTTCTTC. Protein sequence: CASSPPNGALGEQFF.

The chain links TRBV6-1 to TRBJ1-5; no reliable D call. The CDR3 contains 16 residues. Germline-derived CDR1 and CDR2 are MNHNS and SASEGT. The germline V and J ends were trimmed by 6 bases and 0 bases, with 15 bases remaining between them. The CDR3 DNA reads as TGTGCCAGCAGCAGACTAGACCTTTATAGCAATCAGCCCCAGCATTTT. This gives the protein CASSRLDLYSNQPQHF.

The chain employs TRBV29-1 and TRBJ2-2, with D uncertain. CDR1 and CDR2 (germline): SQVTM, ANQGSEA. The germline V and J ends were trimmed by 2 bases and 3 bases, with 4 bases remaining between them. The CDR3 length is 12 residues. The CDR3, as DNA: TGCAGCGTTGAAAGTGACACCGGGGAGCTGTTTTTT. Protein: CSVESDTGELFF.

The V gene is TRBV6-1, the J gene TRBJ2-5, with a tentative D call TRBD1 (5 bases). Germline V gene data show CDR1 as MNHNS and CDR2 as SASEGT. Between the trimmed V and J ends, which lost 6 bases and 5 bases, there was a span of 19 bases. The CDR3 sequence is 15 residues long. For the CDR3, the DNA is TGTGCCAGCAGGCTAGGGTCTTTGGGGCCCGAGACCCAGTACTTC. It codes for CASRLGSLGPETQYF.

The rearrangement links TRBV29-1 to TRBJ1-2; 8 bases agree with TRBD1. After removal of 5 bases from V and 2 bases from J, the junction contained 4 bases not matched to a gene. This CDR3 contains 13 residues. Germline CDR1 SQVTM, CDR2 ANQGSEA. The CDR3 sequence: CSVQGAENYGYTF. CDR3 DNA: TGCAGCGTTCAGGGGGCTGAAAACTATGGCTACACCTTC.

In its sample, this clonotype was seen a few times. The chain joins TRBV7-2 to TRBJ2-3, with TRBD2 matching over 9 bases. Germline V gene lookup returns CDR1 SGHTA and CDR2 FQGNSA. J lost 4 bases, V lost 0 bases, and 8 bases had no gene match. The CDR3 has 17 residues. The CDR3 loop is CASSLAWRGGQADTQYF. CDR3 DNA: TGTGCCAGCAGCTTAGCGTGGCGGGGGGGCCAGGCAGATACGCAGTATTTT.

V gene TRBV5-4 combines with J gene TRBJ2-5, with 8 bases fitting TRBD2. CDR1 is SGHNT, CDR2 YYREEE, per germline (reference sequence). The V and J ends lost 5 bases and 5 bases, in that order; junction bases with no gene match: 14. The length of the CDR3 is 16 residues. The CDR3 reads CASSRQSPGLGETQYF. The CDR3 coding sequence is TGTGCCAGCAGTCGACAGTCCCCGGGACTAGGCGAGACCCAGTACTTC. The full variable domain, rest sourced from reference TRBV5-4 and TRBJ2-5, is ETGVTQSPTHLIKTRGQQVTLRCSSQSGHNTVSWYQQALGQGPQFIFQYYREEENGRGNFPPRFSGLQFPNYSSELNVNALELDDSALYLCASSRQSPGLGETQYFGPGTRLLVL.